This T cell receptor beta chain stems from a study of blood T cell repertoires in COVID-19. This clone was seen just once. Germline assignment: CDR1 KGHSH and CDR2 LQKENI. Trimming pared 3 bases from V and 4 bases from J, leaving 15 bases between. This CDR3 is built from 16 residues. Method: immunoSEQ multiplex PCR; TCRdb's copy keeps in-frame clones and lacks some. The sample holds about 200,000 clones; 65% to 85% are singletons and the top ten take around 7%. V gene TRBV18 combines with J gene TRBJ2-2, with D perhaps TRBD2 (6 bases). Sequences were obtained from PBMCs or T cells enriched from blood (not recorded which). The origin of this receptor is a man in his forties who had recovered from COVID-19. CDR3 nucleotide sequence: TGTGCCAGCTCACCGGGGGGACCCTCCATCACCGGGGAGCTGTTTTTT. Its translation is CASSPGGPSITGELFF.